This entry concerns a single T cell receptor beta chain. This specimen belongs to a study of blood T cell repertoires in COVID-19. How the authors handled the data: The authors estimated nucleated cell counts from reference gene primer amplification. Some clones are missing from TCRdb's copy, which holds only in-frame ones; the method was immunoSEQ multiplex PCR. D and trimming come from the DNA, and the V and J calls and clone size come from that table. Among around 170,000 clones listed, roughly 88% were seen once. The sequencing sample was made of peripheral blood. This clonotype originated in a woman between 55 and 75 years old with acute or convalescent COVID-19.

This chain's CDR3 is CASSSTGDGNQPQHF. CDR3 nucleotide sequence: TGTGCCAGTAGTTCGACAGGGGACGGCAATCAGCCCCAGCATTTT. This chain connects TRBV19 to TRBJ1-5; 8 nucleotides agree with TRBD1. CDR1 is LNHDA, CDR2 SQIVND, per germline (reference sequence). Trimming removed 5 bases from V and 2 bases from J; junction bases left unmatched: 5. The CDR3 runs 15 residues.